The 30 T cell receptor beta chains below were found in one sample sequenced in a study of blood T cell repertoires in COVID-19. Assay: immunoSEQ multiplex PCR; the TCRdb copy retains only in-frame clones and omits some. The table shows more than 150,000 clones, with roughly 90% occurring only once. The material sequenced was PBMCs or T cells enriched from blood (not recorded which). The receptors shown here come from a woman between 45 and 60 years old who had recovered from COVID-19.

CDR3 nucleotides: TGTGCCAGCAGCTTATCGATACTAGCGGGAGAAACAGATACGCAGTATTTT. Its protein product is CASSLSILAGETDTQYF. This chain uses TRBV5-4 with TRBJ2-3; 11 nucleotides match TRBD2. This CDR3 has 17 residues. CDR1 and CDR2 from the germline V gene are SGHNT and YYREEE (reference sequence). V lost 2 bases, J lost 3 bases, and 8 bases stayed unmatched.

This clone came up once. V usage is TRBV7-9 and J usage is TRBJ1-1; 7 nucleotides line up with TRBD1. The CDR3 has 14 residues. CDR1 is SEHNR, CDR2 FQNEAQ, per germline (reference sequence). The ends lost 6 bases at V and 3 bases at J; junction bases unmatched: 7. For the CDR3, the DNA is TGTGCCAGCAGGTGGGGACAGACGGACACTGAAGCTTTCTTT. It yields the protein CASRWGQTDTEAFF.

The chain combines TRBV7-9 with TRBJ1-1; 10 nucleotides agree with TRBD1. In germline, CDR1 is SEHNR, CDR2 FQNEAQ (reference sequence). J lost 1 base, V lost 3 bases, and 2 bases had no gene match. The CDR3 consists of 15 residues. The CDR3 DNA reads TGTGCCAGCAGCTTGCGACAGGGGGCGAACACTGAAGCTTTCTTT. This encodes CASSLRQGANTEAFF.

The genes are TRBV30 and TRBJ1-3, with D unresolved. The CDR3 extends over 12 amino acids. V lost 2 bases, J lost 5 bases, and 7 bases lay in between. Germline V lookup: CDR1 GTSNPN, CDR2 SVGIG (reference sequence). In DNA form, the CDR3 reads TGTGCCTGGAGTCGGGAACGAAACACCATATATTTT. It is translated as CAWSRERNTIYF.

V usage is TRBV5-1 and J usage is TRBJ2-5, with D perhaps matching TRBD2 (5 bases). This CDR3 contains 14 residues. Trimming left V 0 bases short and J 8 bases short, with 14 bases between. The germline gives CDR1 SGHRS, CDR2 YFSETQ. CDR3 in amino acids: CASSLEGGQQTQYF. CDR3 nucleotides: TGCGCCAGCAGCTTGGAAGGCGGGCAGCAAACCCAGTACTTC.

The J gene is TRBJ1-2, the V gene TRBV27; D is perhaps TRBD1 (5 bases). This CDR3 contains 13 residues. CDR1 MNHEY and CDR2 SMNVEV come from the germline V gene (reference sequence). Trimming left V 6 bases short and J 0 bases short, with 8 bases between. The CDR3 reads CASRTGANYGYTF. CDR3 DNA sequence: TGTGCCAGCAGAACAGGAGCTAACTATGGCTACACCTTC.

This chain joins TRBV7-6 and TRBJ2-6; D uncertain. The V and J ends lost 5 bases and 1 base respectively, with 15 bases between them. CDR3 length: 17 amino acids. Germline-derived CDR1 and CDR2 are SGHVS and FNYEAQ. In DNA form, the CDR3 reads TGTGCCAGCAGCCGTATAAATCTAGGATCTGGGGCCAACGTCCTGACTTTC. As protein: CASSRINLGSGANVLTF.

The chain links TRBV30 to TRBJ1-1; D possibly corresponds to TRBD1 (5 bases). Trimming removed 0 bases from V and 4 bases from J, with 15 bases in between. This CDR3 contains 15 residues. Germline CDR1 and CDR2: GTSNPN and SVGIG (reference sequence). The CDR3 DNA is TGTGCCTGGAGTGTTGGGGGGGGGACTAGCACTGAAGCTTTCTTT. This codes for CAWSVGGGTSTEAFF.

CDR3 residues: CASRRDNNEKLFF. Written as DNA, the CDR3 is TGTGCCAGCAGGAGGGATAATAATGAAAAACTGTTTTTT. The chain joins TRBV6-5 to TRBJ1-4; D is uncertain. Germline V gene data show CDR1 as MNHEY and CDR2 as SVGAGI. The V gene lost 6 bases and the J gene lost 4 bases, with 9 bases spanning the gap. The CDR3 length is 13 residues.

The chain is built from TRBV24-1 and TRBJ2-1; 12 bases are shared with TRBD2. Unmatched junction bases numbered 7, after V lost 4 bases and J lost 4 bases. This CDR3 has 17 residues. Germline loops: CDR1 KGHDR, CDR2 SFDVKD. CDR3 protein: CATSDRNLAGGYNEQFF. Written as DNA, the CDR3 is TGTGCCACCAGTGACCGGAATCTAGCGGGAGGGTACAATGAGCAGTTCTTC.

This clone was found a few times. The chain is built from TRBV7-3 and TRBJ2-7; 8 nucleotides agree with TRBD2. Germline V gives CDR1 SGHTA, CDR2 FQGTGA. Losses at the gene ends were 5 bases for V and 2 bases for J; bases not matched to a gene: 5. There are 14 residues in the CDR3. CDR3 amino acids: CASSPGGAAYEQYF. As DNA, the CDR3 is TGTGCCAGCAGCCCGGGGGGGGCCGCCTACGAGCAGTACTTC.

The chain carries TRBV19 and TRBJ2-5; D possibly corresponds to TRBD2 (5 bases). Germline V gives CDR1 LNHDA, CDR2 SQIVND (reference sequence). The CDR3 is 14 residues long. V dropped 1 base and J dropped 7 bases, with 13 bases sitting between them. The CDR3 is CASSIGGVDGTQYF. Here the CDR3 DNA reads TGTGCCAGTAGTATAGGGGGAGTTGATGGGACCCAGTACTTC.

With regard to this clone: Germline is not matched at one junction end, which may reflect a read error. The chain recombines TRBV7-6 with TRBJ1-4; D ambiguous. Germline V gene sequence: CDR1 SGHVS, CDR2 FNYEAQ. The CDR3 sequence is 17 residues long. CDR3 in amino acids: CASSLGRGDEAKEKLFF. CDR3 DNA: TGTGCCAGCAGCTTGGGCCGGGGTGACGAGGCTAAGGAAAAACTGTTTTTT.

The chain couples TRBV7-8 to TRBJ1-4; D uncertain. CDR1 and CDR2 (germline): SGHVS, FQNEAQ. The CDR3 sequence is 15 residues long. Deletions cut 3 bases from V and 3 bases from J, with 11 bases between. The CDR3 sequence: CASSLGGVANEKLFF. CDR3 DNA sequence: TGTGCCAGCAGCTTGGGCGGGGTGGCTAATGAAAAACTGTTTTTT.

Details on this clone: This specimen includes other DNA sequences encoding the same CDR3. The chain links TRBV11-3 to TRBJ2-5; the D is unclear. Germline CDR1 and CDR2: SGHNT and YENEEA. Trimming pared 5 bases from V and 1 base from J, leaving 11 bases between. The length of the CDR3 is 14 residues. CDR3 sequence (DNA): TGTGCCAGCAGCCTAGGCGGCAGCCAAGAGACCCAGTACTTC. Translation gives CASSLGGSQETQYF.

V usage is TRBV2 and J usage is TRBJ2-2; 13 bases line up with TRBD2. CDR1 SNHLY and CDR2 FYNNEI come from the germline V gene. This CDR3 spans 18 amino acids. With 6 bases clipped from V and 6 bases from J, the junction kept 13 bases outside the gene matches. The CDR3 DNA reads as TGTGCCAGCAGCCTCAGACGGACTAGCGGGAGTAGGGCCGGGGAGCTGTTTTTT. Translation gives CASSLRRTSGSRAGELFF. Combining the CDR3 with reference TRBV2 and TRBJ2-2 gives the whole variable domain EPEVTQTPSHQVTQMGQEVILRCVPISNHLYFYWYRQILGQKVEFLVSFYNNEISEKSEIFDDQFSVERPDGSNFTLKIRSTKLEDSAMYFCASSLRRTSGSRAGELFFGEGSRLTVL.

This chain joins TRBV18 and TRBJ1-4; no definite D call. This CDR3 region has 13 residues. Germline CDR1 KGHSH, CDR2 LQKENI. Trimming removed 0 bases from V and 4 bases from J, with 3 bases in between. The CDR3 region has the DNA TGTGCCAGCTCACCACCGAGTAATGAAAAACTGTTTTTT. This sequence encodes CASSPPSNEKLFF.

In nucleotides, the CDR3 is TGTGCCAGCAGCCAGACGACAGGAGCGGGATATCAGCCCCAGCATTTT. Its protein product is CASSQTTGAGYQPQHF. V is TRBV3-1 (or the pseudogene TRBV3-2) and J is TRBJ1-5, with D possibly TRBD1 on 6 matching bases. The ends were cut back, 3 bases at V and 5 bases at J, with 17 bases in the middle. Germline V gives CDR1 LGHDT, CDR2 YNNKEL (reference sequence). This CDR3 has 16 residues.

V and J are TRBV19 and TRBJ2-3; D unclear. The CDR3 consists of 15 residues. V lost 3 bases to trimming and J lost 3 bases, with 13 bases between them. Germline loops: CDR1 LNHDA, CDR2 SQIVND (reference sequence). The CDR3 DNA sequence: TGTGCCAGTAGTATTCGGTTCTTTTCAACAGATACGCAGTATTTT. It codes for CASSIRFFSTDTQYF. Together with reference TRBV19 and TRBJ2-3, the CDR3 gives the full variable domain: DGGITQSPKYLFRKEGQNVTLSCEQNLNHDAMYWYRQDPGQGLRLIYYSQIVNDFQKGDIAEGYSVSREKKESFPLTVTSAQKNPTAFYLCASSIRFFSTDTQYFGPGTRLTVL.

The chain links TRBV5-1 to TRBJ2-3, with D possibly being TRBD1 (6 bases). CDR3 length: 17 residues. Germline CDR1 reads SGHRS; CDR2 reads YFSETQ. V shed 0 bases and J shed 4 bases, with 18 bases lying between them. The CDR3 sequence is CASSLDRAITQADTQYF. CDR3 in DNA: TGCGCCAGCAGCTTGGACAGGGCGATAACTCAGGCAGATACGCAGTATTTT.

The genes are TRBV11-2 and TRBJ2-4, with a weak D call TRBD1 (5 bases). Trimming took 2 bases from V and 6 from J, leaving 11 bases between them. Germline V gene sequence: CDR1 SGHAT, CDR2 FQNNGV. CDR3 length: 14 residues. The CDR3 bases are TGTGCCAGCAGCTTACGACAGCTGGGAAACATTCAGTACTTC. Translated: CASSLRQLGNIQYF.

In this sample, this clone turned up once. The chain couples TRBV6-5 to TRBJ1-2; 9 nucleotides align to TRBD1. V shed 6 bases and J 8 bases; nucleotides not matched to a gene: 10. The CDR3 has 14 amino acids. Germline CDR1 reads MNHEY; CDR2 reads SVGAGI. The CDR3 loop is CASRRTGEASGYTF. The CDR3 nucleotides are TGTGCCAGCAGGAGGACAGGGGAAGCCAGCGGCTACACCTTC.

The V gene is TRBV27, the J gene TRBJ1-2, with 9 bases fitting TRBD1. Germline CDR1 MNHEY, CDR2 SMNVEV (reference sequence). With V trimmed by 4 bases and J by 5 bases, 11 bases remained unmatched. CDR3 size: 16 residues. CDR3 residues: CASSSSRDRVRYGYTF. Written as DNA, the CDR3 is TGTGCCAGCAGTTCCTCCCGGGACAGGGTTCGTTATGGCTACACCTTC.

V is TRBV11-1 and J is TRBJ1-1, with 8 bases fitting TRBD1. CDR1 and CDR2 from the germline V gene are SGHAT and FQDESV (reference sequence). Unmatched junction bases numbered 6, after V lost 5 bases and J lost 4 bases. The CDR3 has 14 amino acids. Written as DNA, the CDR3 is TGTGCCAGCAGCCCTTGGGACAGGCCCACTGAAGCTTTCTTT. It codes for CASSPWDRPTEAFF.

The V gene is TRBV19, the J gene TRBJ1-1; 7 bases match TRBD1. The CDR3 length is 14 residues. The germline V gene has CDR1 LNHDA and CDR2 SQIVND (reference sequence). Germline trimming cut 7 bases from V and 6 bases from J; bases unmatched to any gene: 11. The chain's CDR3 is CASTEGGREAEAFF. The CDR3 bases are TGTGCCAGTACAGAAGGGGGCCGCGAAGCTGAAGCTTTCTTT.

The V gene is TRBV27, the J gene TRBJ2-1, with 10 bases identical to TRBD2. Germline CDR1 is MNHEY and CDR2 is SMNVEV (reference sequence). With V trimmed by 5 bases and J by 8 bases, 12 bases remained unmatched. The CDR3 consists of 16 residues. The CDR3 here is CASSAPRGAGGDEQFF. CDR3 sequence (DNA): TGTGCCAGCAGTGCCCCACGGGGAGCGGGAGGGGATGAGCAGTTCTTC.

This rearrangement joins TRBV18 to TRBJ2-7; TRBD2 might be the D (5 bases). CDR3 length: 13 residues. The V end was cut by 1 base, the J end by 5 bases, with 9 bases between. The germline V gene has CDR1 KGHSH and CDR2 LQKENI. The CDR3 nucleotides read TGTGCCAGCTCACCACGGGAGACGGACGAGCAGTACTTC. Its protein is CASSPRETDEQYF.

V gene TRBV6-5 combines with J gene TRBJ2-7, with a tentative D call TRBD2 (6 bases). The length of the CDR3 is 14 residues. CDR1 is MNHEY, CDR2 SVGAGI, per germline. V was trimmed by 6 bases and J by 1 base, leaving 13 bases between them. The CDR3, as DNA: TGTGCCAGCAGGGTCGACCGGGGGTCCTACGAGCAGTACTTC. Translated: CASRVDRGSYEQYF.

The chain uses TRBV6-1 and TRBJ1-2; no reliable D call. The CDR3 is made up of 14 amino acids. Trimming removed 0 bases from V and 2 bases from J, with 7 bases in between. Per germline, CDR1 MNHNS and CDR2 SASEGT. The CDR3 sequence: CASSEAMRNYGYTF. The CDR3 coding sequence is TGTGCCAGCAGTGAAGCGATGCGGAACTATGGCTACACCTTC.

V gene TRBV7-3 combines with J gene TRBJ2-1, with D possibly matching TRBD1 (6 bases). The CDR3 consists of 18 residues. The germline V gene has CDR1 SGHTA and CDR2 FQGTGA. Trimming stripped 3 bases from V and 2 bases from J, with 20 bases between. The CDR3 coding sequence is TGTGCCAGCAGCTTTGGCCCCCCATCAGGGGCCGCCTACAATGAGCAGTTCTTC. The encoded protein is CASSFGPPSGAAYNEQFF.